The 3 T cell receptor beta chains below were found in one sample sequenced in a study of beta chain features in type 1 diabetes. Expressed TCRB transcripts were sequenced, since all the RNA that had been isolated was reverse transcribed. Sequenced by immunoSEQ multiplex PCR; TCRdb stores in-frame clones only, minus some. This sample has approximately 250,000 clones, with 20% to 25% found just once. Study conclusions and caveats: Within each of all four CD4+ subsets, Type 1 diabetes patients had TCRB CDR3s that were moderately but significantly shorter.

No antigen has been assigned to these receptors. Material for sequencing was naive CD4+ T cells from blood. Every receptor here comes from a woman aged 30 to 39 with type 1 diabetes.

This chain joins TRBV6-5 and TRBJ1-2; possible D gene TRBD1, 5 bases. The CDR3 sequence is 15 residues long. CDR1 is MNHEY and CDR2 is SVGAGI in the germline V gene. The V end was cut by 5 bases, the J end by 3 bases, with 16 bases between. CDR3 sequence: CASSGGGGLHYGYTF. The CDR3 DNA follows: TGTGCCAGCAGTGGGGGGGGAGGGCTCCACTATGGCTACACCTTC.

This rearrangement joins TRBV6-5 to TRBJ1-1; D ambiguous. Looked up from germline, CDR1 is MNHEY and CDR2 is SVGAGI. V lost 9 bases and J lost 3, with 17 bases in between. The CDR3 is 14 residues long. In nucleotides, the CDR3 is TGTGCCAGTATGAGCCACGTAGAACACACTGAAGCTTTCTTT. Amino acids: CASMSHVEHTEAFF.

This clone was seen more than once but under ten times. The genes are TRBV4-1 and TRBJ2-1; D might be TRBD2 (5 bases). The CDR3 spans 12 residues. CDR1 MGHRA and CDR2 YSYEKL come from the germline V gene. Between the trimmed V and J ends, which lost 0 bases and 9 bases, there was a span of 6 bases. The CDR3 region is CASSQDGGEQFF. The CDR3 DNA is TGCGCCAGCAGCCAAGATGGAGGTGAGCAGTTCTTC.